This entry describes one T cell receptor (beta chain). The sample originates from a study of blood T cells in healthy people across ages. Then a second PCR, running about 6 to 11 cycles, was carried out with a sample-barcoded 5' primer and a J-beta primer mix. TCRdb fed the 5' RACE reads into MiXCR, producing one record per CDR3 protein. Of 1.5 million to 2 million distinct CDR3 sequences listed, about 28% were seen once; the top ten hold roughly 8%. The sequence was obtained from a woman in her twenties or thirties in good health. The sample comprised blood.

The CDR3 is CASSPSYTSYEQYF. The CDR3, as DNA: TGTGCCAGCAGCCCTTCTTACACGTCCTACGAGCAGTACTTC. The chain recombines TRBV7-2 with TRBJ2-7; D call uncertain. In germline, CDR1 is SGHTA, CDR2 FQGNSA. The V end was cut by 5 bases, the J end by 1 base, with 12 bases between. This CDR3 has 14 residues.